This TCR beta chain was recorded in a study of blood T cell dynamics during melanoma immunotherapy. Study details: Standard first-line treatment here was pembrolizumab or nivolumab plus ipilimumab in metastatic melanoma.

Every bulk PBMC sample received the same 350 ng of DNA. Measured with immunoSEQ multiplex PCR; TCRdb has only the in-frame clones, and not every one. The data show about 10,000 clones, 88% seen once. The time point: pre-treatment baseline. Disease control meant complete response, partial response or stable disease at 12 weeks. Germline loops: CDR1 MNHEY, CDR2 SMNVEV (reference sequence). The CDR3 loop spans 15 amino acids. V shed 1 base, J shed 4 bases, and the junction held 3 bases outside the gene matches. The sample in question was blood, obtained from a patient treated with checkpoint blockade. The rearrangement uses TRBV27 and TRBJ2-2, with 7 bases lining up with TRBD2. The clonotype comes from a human donor with melanoma. The CDR3 sequence is CASSLWGGSTGELFF. The CDR3 bases are TGTGCCAGCAGTTTATGGGGGGGAAGCACCGGGGAGCTGTTTTTT.